This is a list of T cell receptor beta chains from one sample in a study of shared clonotypes between healthy human individuals. The table came from immunoSEQ multiplex PCR; TCRdb's copy has only in-frame clones and leaves some out. Among around 1.4 million clones listed, about 98.5% were seen once. The specimen was naive CD4+ T cells sorted from blood. These receptors originate from a man under 40 in good health. Both conserved end residues are part of each CDR3. A D gene is named only where the DNA matches it firmly. A row's size may be missing; if present it is once, few, many or a size class.

J	D	V	length	size	DNA	CDR3
TRBJ2-2	TRBD2	TRBV10-2	14	.	TGCGCCAGCAGTACTAGCGGTAACACCGGGGAGCTGTTTTTT	CASSTSGNTGELFF
TRBJ2-1	.	TRBV4-3	13	.	TGCGCCAGCAGCCAAGTCTCCGGGGCCTTTGAGGTCTTC	CASSQVSGAFEVF
TRBJ2-1	.	TRBV19	13	.	TGTGCCAGTACAGGATTCTCCTACAATGAGCAGTTCTTC	CASTGFSYNEQFF
TRBJ2-3	.	TRBV7-2	12	.	TGTGCCAGCAGCTTTATGCGAGAAACGCAGTATTTT	CASSFMRETQYF
TRBJ2-1	.	TRBV11-2	14	once	TGTGCCAGCAGCTTAGCTATTACCTACAATGAGCAGTTCTTC	CASSLAITYNEQFF
TRBJ1-5	TRBD1	TRBV5-6	13	once	TGTGCCAGCAGCACTACGACAGGGGAGAGTAAGCATTTT	CASSTTTGESKHF
TRBJ2-6	.	TRBV18	18	.	TGTGCCAGCTCACTGGGAGGTTCCGGGAGCCGTGGGGCCAACGTCCTGACTTTC	CASSLGGSGSRGANVLTF
TRBJ2-7	TRBD2	TRBV6-1	15	.	TGTGCCAGCAGTGAATTGGCGGGAGGGCCGGACGAGCAGTACTTC	CASSELAGGPDEQYF
TRBJ2-1	.	TRBV9	14	.	TGTGCCAGCAGCGTAAGCTCCTCCTACAATGAGCAGTTCTTC	CASSVSSSYNEQFF
TRBJ2-1	.	TRBV19	13	.	TGTGCCAGTAGTATACCAGGGGGGTCTGAGCAGTTCTTC	CASSIPGGSEQFF
TRBJ2-2	.	TRBV11-3	16	.	TGTGCCAGCAGCTCCGACCCCCTAGGTGGGGGCGGGGAGCTGTTTTTT	CASSSDPLGGGGELFF
TRBJ2-7	.	TRBV28	13	.	TGTGCCAGCAGTTTAAGATACGGCTACGAGCAGTACTTC	CASSLRYGYEQYF
TRBJ2-5	TRBD2	TRBV9	16	.	TGTGCCAGCAGTCCCCGGACTAGCGGAGTCCAAGAGACCCAGTACTTC	CASSPRTSGVQETQYF
TRBJ2-7	TRBD1	TRBV2	14	.	TGTGCCAGCAGTTTTAGGACAGGCTCCTACGAGCAGTACTTC	CASSFRTGSYEQYF
TRBJ1-5	TRBD1	TRBV19	17	once	TGTGCCACCTCCCAGTTCGGGACAGGGGGTGGCAATCAGCCCCAGCATTTT	CATSQFGTGGGNQPQHF
TRBJ2-3	.	TRBV7-9	15	.	TGTGCCAGCAGCTTAACCAGCGGGTACACAGATACGCAGTATTTT	CASSLTSGYTDTQYF
TRBJ2-3	.	TRBV5-1	16	.	TGCGCCAGCAGCGCCCAGCTCGGGATAGGCACAGATACGCAGTATTTT	CASSAQLGIGTDTQYF
TRBJ2-6	.	TRBV19	14	.	TGTGCCAGTAGTATTAACTCTGGGGCCAACGTCCTGACTTTC	CASSINSGANVLTF
TRBJ2-1	TRBD2	TRBV6-7	19	.	TGTGCCAGCAGTTACAGCGGACCCCGACTAGCGGGGCCCCTCAATGAGCAGTTCTTC	CASSYSGPRLAGPLNEQFF
TRBJ2-2	.	TRBV5-8	15	.	TGTGCCAGCAGCTTAGGGACCGTTGTAACCGGGGAGCTGTTTTTT	CASSLGTVVTGELFF
TRBJ1-5	.	TRBV15	14	.	TGTGCCACCAGCAGAGCAGTCAGCAATCAGCCCCAGCATTTT	CATSRAVSNQPQHF
TRBJ1-2	.	TRBV28	12	.	TGTGCCAGCAGTCCTCTCAACTATGGCTACACCTTC	CASSPLNYGYTF
TRBJ1-5	TRBD1	TRBV6-5	14	.	TGTGCCAGCAGTCAGACAGGGATGAATCAGCCCCAGCATTTT	CASSQTGMNQPQHF
TRBJ2-1	TRBD2	TRBV7-9	15	.	TGTGCCAGCAGCTTAGGGGTAGCGGGAGCGTATGAGCAGTTCTTC	CASSLGVAGAYEQFF
TRBJ1-5	.	TRBV7-8	14	.	TGTGCCAGCAGCTTGGACAGTTACAATCAGCCCCAGCATTTT	CASSLDSYNQPQHF
TRBJ1-5	.	TRBV7-2	15	.	TGTGCCAGCAGCTTAGGAAAAGGGACCTATCAGCCCCAGCATTTT	CASSLGKGTYQPQHF
TRBJ1-2	.	TRBV28	13	.	TGTGCCAGCAGTAGTCCAGGGACCTATGGCTACACCTTC	CASSSPGTYGYTF
TRBJ1-4	.	TRBV2	14	.	TGTGCCAGCAGTTCTCAGCGGCTGGGAGAAAAACTGTTTTTT	CASSSQRLGEKLFF
TRBJ2-3	.	TRBV19	16	.	TGTGCCAGTAGTATCCCAGGTTGGGAGTACACAGATACGCAGTATTTT	CASSIPGWEYTDTQYF
TRBJ2-2	.	TRBV28	13	.	TGTGCCAGCAGTCTGATGAACACCGGGGAGCTGTTTTTT	CASSLMNTGELFF
TRBJ2-1	TRBD2	TRBV7-7	14	.	TGTGCTAGCAGCTTGGCGGGAGACGGCAATGAGCAGTTCTTC	CASSLAGDGNEQFF
TRBJ1-3	TRBD1	TRBV18	15	.	TGTGCCAGCTCACCACAACAGGGGACTGGAAACACCATATATTTT	CASSPQQGTGNTIYF
TRBJ1-1	.	TRBV19	13	.	TGTGCCAGTAGGGCAGTGGGGTACACTGAAGCTTTCTTT	CASRAVGYTEAFF
TRBJ2-4	TRBD2	TRBV14	21	.	TGTGCCAGCAGCCAAGATTTTTCAGGCACGGGGGGTCGGCTAGCCAAAAACATTCAGTACTTC	CASSQDFSGTGGRLAKNIQYF
TRBJ2-6	.	TRBV7-3	16	.	TGTGCCAGCAGCCCCGAGGGCGGGGCTGGGGCCAACGTCCTGACTTTC	CASSPEGGAGANVLTF
TRBJ2-6	.	TRBV18	14	.	TGTGCCAGCTCTCAGTACTCTGGGGCCAACGTCCTGACTTTC	CASSQYSGANVLTF